This TCR beta chain was captured in a study of lymphopenia after photon versus proton radiotherapy. Sequencing was performed with immunoSEQ multiplex PCR; in TCRdb, only in-frame clones are kept and a portion is missing. The sample lists some 26,000 clones, roughly four fifths occurring once. This CDR3 region has 16 residues. The V and J ends lost 0 bases and 4 bases, in that order; junction bases with no gene match: 8. The germline V gene encodes CDR1 SGHRS and CDR2 YFSETQ. The clonotype originates from a woman between 45 and 60 years old with pancreatic cancer. This specimen consisted of peripheral blood, obtained from a patient treated with photon-based radiotherapy. This chain connects TRBV5-1 to TRBJ2-7; 9 bases fit TRBD2. CDR3 loop: CASSLVVAGVRYEQYF. Here the CDR3 DNA reads TGCGCCAGCAGCTTGGTGGTAGCGGGAGTACGGTACGAGCAGTACTTC.